Listed below are T cell receptor beta chains from one sample, sequenced in a study of cytomegalovirus exposure and HLA in healthy donors. Assay used: immunoSEQ multiplex PCR; TCRdb lists only in-frame clones, some missing. Here the sample spans about 73,000 clones, roughly 71% being singletons. Sequencing was done on a sample of PBMCs. These receptors were taken from a man aged 65 to 85 in good health and CMV-seronegative. Both conserved end residues are part of each CDR3. Each record gives: CDR3 DNA, CDR3 protein, J gene, D gene, V gene, clone size, CDR3 length. D genes are given only for firm matches. Clone size appears in some rows only: once, few, many, or a class for an expanded clone.

cdr3_nt: TGTGCCAGCAGGGGACTAGCTAACTACGAGCAGTACTTC
cdr3_aa: CASRGLANYEQYF
j_call: TRBJ2-7
d_call: TRBD2
v_call: TRBV6-5
clone_size: -
cdr3_length: 13

cdr3_nt: TGTGCCAGCAGCGTAGGGACAGGAACCACAGATACGCAGTATTTT
cdr3_aa: CASSVGTGTTDTQYF
j_call: TRBJ2-3
d_call: TRBD1
v_call: TRBV9
clone_size: -
cdr3_length: 15

cdr3_nt: TGTGCCAGCAGCACGCAAGTCACAGGGCGGGATACGCAGTATTTT
cdr3_aa: CASSTQVTGRDTQYF
j_call: TRBJ2-3
d_call: -
v_call: TRBV7-6
clone_size: -
cdr3_length: 15

cdr3_nt: TGCAGTGCCCCGGACAACTACGAGCAGTACTTC
cdr3_aa: CSAPDNYEQYF
j_call: TRBJ2-7
d_call: -
v_call: TRBV20-1
clone_size: -
cdr3_length: 11

cdr3_nt: TGTGCCAGCAGTTACGCAGCGGCGGACACTGAAGCTTTCTTT
cdr3_aa: CASSYAAADTEAFF
j_call: TRBJ1-1
d_call: -
v_call: TRBV6-5
clone_size: -
cdr3_length: 14

cdr3_nt: TGCAGCGTGGCCGGGACGGGGGACACTGAAGCTTTCTTT
cdr3_aa: CSVAGTGDTEAFF
j_call: TRBJ1-1
d_call: -
v_call: TRBV29-1
clone_size: -
cdr3_length: 13

cdr3_nt: TGTGCCAGTTCCCCGGACAGGAATGAAAAACTGTTTTTT
cdr3_aa: CASSPDRNEKLFF
j_call: TRBJ1-4
d_call: TRBD1
v_call: TRBV19
clone_size: few
cdr3_length: 13

cdr3_nt: TGTGCCAGCAGCTTATTCTCAAGCGATACGCAGTATTTT
cdr3_aa: CASSLFSSDTQYF
j_call: TRBJ2-3
d_call: -
v_call: TRBV7-6
clone_size: -
cdr3_length: 13

cdr3_nt: TGCGCCAGCAGCCAAGTGGGGGAGGGCCGGATCTTC
cdr3_aa: CASSQVGEGRIF
j_call: TRBJ2-1
d_call: TRBD2
v_call: TRBV4-3
clone_size: -
cdr3_length: 12

cdr3_nt: TGTGCCAGCAGCCTTCTAGTAGGGGTCGCAGATACGCAGTATTTT
cdr3_aa: CASSLLVGVADTQYF
j_call: TRBJ2-3
d_call: -
v_call: TRBV7-8
clone_size: few
cdr3_length: 15

cdr3_nt: TGTGCCAGCAGCGGTCCGGGACAGGGGGCCCAGGGTTCACCCCTCCACTTT
cdr3_aa: CASSGPGQGAQGSPLHF
j_call: TRBJ1-6
d_call: TRBD1
v_call: TRBV9
clone_size: -
cdr3_length: 17

cdr3_nt: TGTGCCAGCAGTTACTCGGCGGGATGGAGCAACGAGCAGTACTTC
cdr3_aa: CASSYSAGWSNEQYF
j_call: TRBJ2-7
d_call: -
v_call: TRBV6-5
clone_size: -
cdr3_length: 15

cdr3_nt: TGTGCCAGCAGTGAATTGGGGGGGTCCCAAGAGACCCAGTACTTC
cdr3_aa: CASSELGGSQETQYF
j_call: TRBJ2-5
d_call: TRBD2
v_call: TRBV6-1
clone_size: once
cdr3_length: 15

cdr3_nt: TGTGCCAGCAGTGAATTAGTGACAGGGAGATTCGGAAACACCATATATTTT
cdr3_aa: CASSELVTGRFGNTIYF
j_call: TRBJ1-3
d_call: TRBD1
v_call: TRBV6-1
clone_size: few
cdr3_length: 17

cdr3_nt: TGCGCCAGCAGCTTATCGGGAATACGCAATCAGCCCCAGCATTTT
cdr3_aa: CASSLSGIRNQPQHF
j_call: TRBJ1-5
d_call: -
v_call: TRBV7-2
clone_size: -
cdr3_length: 15

cdr3_nt: TGCAGCGTTGATGGACAGTTGGAGACCCAGTACTTC
cdr3_aa: CSVDGQLETQYF
j_call: TRBJ2-5
d_call: -
v_call: TRBV29-1
clone_size: -
cdr3_length: 12

cdr3_nt: TGTGCCAGCAGCGCCCCGGACAGGGGGCTTTATGGCTACACCTTC
cdr3_aa: CASSAPDRGLYGYTF
j_call: TRBJ1-2
d_call: TRBD1
v_call: TRBV5-6
clone_size: -
cdr3_length: 15

cdr3_nt: TGTGCCAGCAGCCCTCTAGACAGGCGGTATGAAAAACTGTTTTTT
cdr3_aa: CASSPLDRRYEKLFF
j_call: TRBJ1-4
d_call: -
v_call: TRBV7-8
clone_size: -
cdr3_length: 15

cdr3_nt: TGCGCCAGCAGCTTTACTAGGCAGGAGGGGACCGGGGAGCTGTTTTTT
cdr3_aa: CASSFTRQEGTGELFF
j_call: TRBJ2-2
d_call: -
v_call: TRBV5-1
clone_size: once
cdr3_length: 16